This is a list of T cell receptor beta chains from one sample in a study of cytotoxic CD8 clonotypes in ibrutinib-treated CLL. Repertoires were generated with immunoSEQ multiplex PCR, while TCRdb's copy carries only in-frame clones and drops some. The table has about 200,000 clones, over 60% seen once. Sequenced material: PBMCs, taken after 24 months of ibrutinib treatment. These receptors all come from a human donor with chronic lymphocytic leukemia. The CDR3 runs from the conserved cysteine through the conserved F or W. Each record gives: V gene, D gene, J gene, clone size, CDR3 DNA, CDR3 protein. A D gene is named only where the DNA matches it firmly. The size field is filled for only some rows; it gives once, few, many or a size class.

V gene: TRBV6-5; D gene: -; J gene: TRBJ1-2; clone size: -; CDR3 DNA: TGTGCCAGCAGTTACTCGATTATAAATGGCTACACCTTC; CDR3 protein: CASSYSIINGYTF
V gene: TRBV11-3; D gene: TRBD1; J gene: TRBJ2-5; clone size: -; CDR3 DNA: TGTGCCAGCAGCTCAAGACAGGGGTCAGAGACCCAGTACTTC; CDR3 protein: CASSSRQGSETQYF
V gene: TRBV9; D gene: TRBD2; J gene: TRBJ2-7; clone size: -; CDR3 DNA: TGTGCCAGCAGCGAGGACGGGACTAGGAACGAGCAGTACTTC; CDR3 protein: CASSEDGTRNEQYF
V gene: TRBV7-9; D gene: TRBD1; J gene: TRBJ2-7; clone size: -; CDR3 DNA: TGTGCCAGCAGCGCCCCCACTAGGACAGGGGTCTACGAGCAGTACTTC; CDR3 protein: CASSAPTRTGVYEQYF
V gene: TRBV4-2; D gene: -; J gene: TRBJ1-2; clone size: -; CDR3 DNA: TGTGCCAGCAGCCAAGATAGAGGCACGTACGGCTACACCTTC; CDR3 protein: CASSQDRGTYGYTF
V gene: TRBV4-2; D gene: -; J gene: TRBJ1-1; clone size: -; CDR3 DNA: TGTGCCAGCAGCCCCCGGACAGACACTGAAGCTTTCTTT; CDR3 protein: CASSPRTDTEAFF
V gene: TRBV10-1; D gene: -; J gene: TRBJ1-4; clone size: few; CDR3 DNA: TGCGCCAGCAGTGAGTCGTCAGGGATGGTTGAAAAACTGTTTTTT; CDR3 protein: CASSESSGMVEKLFF
V gene: TRBV2; D gene: -; J gene: TRBJ1-1; clone size: -; CDR3 DNA: TGTGCCAGCAGTGCAGGGAAGGGCGGTGAAGCTTTCTTT; CDR3 protein: CASSAGKGGEAFF
V gene: TRBV28; D gene: TRBD2; J gene: TRBJ2-4; clone size: -; CDR3 DNA: TGTGCCAGCAGTCCGGGACTAGCGGGAGTGGTGTCCAAAAACATTCAGTACTTC; CDR3 protein: CASSPGLAGVVSKNIQYF
V gene: TRBV18; D gene: -; J gene: TRBJ2-1; clone size: -; CDR3 DNA: TGTGCCAGCTCACCAGACATGAATGAGCAGTTCTTC; CDR3 protein: CASSPDMNEQFF
V gene: TRBV19; D gene: -; J gene: TRBJ2-2; clone size: few; CDR3 DNA: TGTGCCAGTAGAGAGGGCTACACCGGGGAGCTGTTTTTT; CDR3 protein: CASREGYTGELFF
V gene: TRBV27; D gene: -; J gene: TRBJ2-1; clone size: -; CDR3 DNA: TGTGCCAGCAGTTTAACAGAGTCGTACAATGAGCAGTTCTTC; CDR3 protein: CASSLTESYNEQFF
V gene: TRBV5-6; D gene: TRBD2; J gene: TRBJ2-1; clone size: -; CDR3 DNA: TGTGCCAGCAGCTTTGCGGGGGTATCGTTGGGTAATGAGCAGTTCTTC; CDR3 protein: CASSFAGVSLGNEQFF
V gene: TRBV6-1; D gene: -; J gene: TRBJ2-1; clone size: -; CDR3 DNA: TGTGCCAGCAGTGAACCCACGACCAGGATCAATGAGCAGTTCTTC; CDR3 protein: CASSEPTTRINEQFF
V gene: TRBV2; D gene: -; J gene: TRBJ1-1; clone size: -; CDR3 DNA: TGTGCCAGCCCTATGGACGACACTGAAGCTTTCTTT; CDR3 protein: CASPMDDTEAFF
V gene: TRBV19; D gene: TRBD1; J gene: TRBJ1-2; clone size: -; CDR3 DNA: TGTGCCAGTAGTATGGTCGTCAGGGGGCAGGAAGGCTACACCTTC; CDR3 protein: CASSMVVRGQEGYTF
V gene: TRBV5-4; D gene: -; J gene: TRBJ1-2; clone size: -; CDR3 DNA: TGTGCCAGCACCTCATTTGGGTTCGGCTATGGCTACACCTTC; CDR3 protein: CASTSFGFGYGYTF
V gene: TRBV7-9; D gene: -; J gene: TRBJ1-5; clone size: -; CDR3 DNA: TGTGCCAGCAGCCATACAGGGCCAAATCAGCCCCAGCATTTT; CDR3 protein: CASSHTGPNQPQHF
V gene: TRBV4-3; D gene: -; J gene: TRBJ1-4; clone size: -; CDR3 DNA: TGCGCCAGCAGCCAAGATGGTGTTCAGGGCGAAAAACTGTTTTTT; CDR3 protein: CASSQDGVQGEKLFF
V gene: TRBV27; D gene: -; J gene: TRBJ2-7; clone size: -; CDR3 DNA: TGTGCCAGCGGATTACCATCCTACGAGCAGTACTTC; CDR3 protein: CASGLPSYEQYF
V gene: TRBV4-2; D gene: TRBD1; J gene: TRBJ1-2; clone size: -; CDR3 DNA: TGTGCCAGCAGCCGCACAGGGGGAAATGGGCCTAACTATGGCTACACCTTC; CDR3 protein: CASSRTGGNGPNYGYTF
V gene: TRBV9; D gene: -; J gene: TRBJ2-7; clone size: few; CDR3 DNA: TGTGCCAGCAGCGCCCAAGGATCTTACGAGCAGTACTTC; CDR3 protein: CASSAQGSYEQYF
V gene: TRBV9; D gene: -; J gene: TRBJ1-3; clone size: -; CDR3 DNA: TGTGCCAGCAGCAGACTCGCGGCAGGCTCGGGGGGAAACACCATATATTTT; CDR3 protein: CASSRLAAGSGGNTIYF
V gene: TRBV28; D gene: TRBD2; J gene: TRBJ2-5; clone size: -; CDR3 DNA: TGTGCCAGCAGTACACTAGCGGGAGGGCCAGAGACCCAGTACTTC; CDR3 protein: CASSTLAGGPETQYF
V gene: TRBV28; D gene: TRBD2; J gene: TRBJ2-5; clone size: -; CDR3 DNA: TGTGCCAGCAGTTATGGCGGGAGTATAGGTTTACCAGAGACCCAGTACTTC; CDR3 protein: CASSYGGSIGLPETQYF
V gene: TRBV7-2; D gene: TRBD2; J gene: TRBJ2-3; clone size: -; CDR3 DNA: TGTGCCAGCAGCTTAGCGATAGCGGGAATCACAGATACGCAGTATTTT; CDR3 protein: CASSLAIAGITDTQYF
V gene: TRBV7-6; D gene: TRBD2; J gene: TRBJ2-1; clone size: -; CDR3 DNA: TGTGCCAGCAGCCCCCTAGCGGGAGGGGAGGGTGAGCAGTTCTTC; CDR3 protein: CASSPLAGGEGEQFF
V gene: TRBV29-1; D gene: TRBD2; J gene: TRBJ2-1; clone size: once; CDR3 DNA: TGCAGCGTTGGTAGCGGACTAGCGGGAGGGTTTGGGTACAATGAGCAGTTCTTC; CDR3 protein: CSVGSGLAGGFGYNEQFF
V gene: TRBV5-5; D gene: -; J gene: TRBJ1-3; clone size: -; CDR3 DNA: TGTGCCAGCAGCCCCGGGGGAGGTGGAAACACCATATATTTT; CDR3 protein: CASSPGGGGNTIYF